One T cell receptor beta chain is described in this entry. This record comes from a study of T cell changes during pregnancy in multiple sclerosis. Assay: immunoSEQ multiplex PCR; the TCRdb copy retains only in-frame clones and omits some. The table lists about 24,000 clones, about nine tenths of them singletons. The receptor was isolated from a female donor in good health, enrolled as a control in a pregnancy study. The source was CD8+ T cells from peripheral blood mononuclear cells, collected in the first trimester of pregnancy.

The CDR3 reads CASSRTTEYQETQYF. The DNA of the CDR3 is TGTGCCAGCAGCCGGACTACCGAGTACCAAGAGACCCAGTACTTC. The chain is built from TRBV7-6 and TRBJ2-5, with D possibly TRBD2 on 6 matching bases. Per the germline V gene, CDR1 is SGHVS and CDR2 is FNYEAQ. This CDR3 has 15 amino acids. Trimming cost V 5 bases and J 0 bases, with 13 bases left between them.